Given below is one T cell receptor beta chain in context. What it binds is not known. This entry is derived from a study of OX40 agonist ivuxolimab in advanced cancers. Study-wide results and caveats: Researchers report that CD8+ T cells had, on average, more expanded clones than CD4+. Circulating CD4+ and CD8+ T cells showed clonal expansion by week 6 at 0.1 to 3.0 mg/kg. Clonal expansion in partial responders at 0.1-3.0 mg/kg ranked among the lowest. Several nonresponders also turned out to have low normalized T-cell clonal expansion.

CDR3 length: 15 residues. V was trimmed by 6 bases and J by 2 bases, leaving 16 bases between them. The germline V gene has CDR1 MDHEN and CDR2 SYDVKM. Generated by immunoSEQ multiplex PCR, the TCRdb table keeps only in-frame clones and is missing some. The data contain 150,000 to 190,000 clones, approximately 94% of them singletons. The sequence was obtained from an adult with an advanced solid tumor such as melanoma, head and neck, liver or kidney cancer. The sequenced sample was CD4+ or CD8+ T cells sorted from blood, obtained in a trial of the OX40 agonist ivuxolimab. The chain combines TRBV28 with TRBJ1-2, with D maybe TRBD1 (5 bases). The DNA of the CDR3 is TGTGCCAGCAGCCGCTTACAGGACTTGAACTATGGCTACACCTTC. Protein product: CASSRLQDLNYGYTF.